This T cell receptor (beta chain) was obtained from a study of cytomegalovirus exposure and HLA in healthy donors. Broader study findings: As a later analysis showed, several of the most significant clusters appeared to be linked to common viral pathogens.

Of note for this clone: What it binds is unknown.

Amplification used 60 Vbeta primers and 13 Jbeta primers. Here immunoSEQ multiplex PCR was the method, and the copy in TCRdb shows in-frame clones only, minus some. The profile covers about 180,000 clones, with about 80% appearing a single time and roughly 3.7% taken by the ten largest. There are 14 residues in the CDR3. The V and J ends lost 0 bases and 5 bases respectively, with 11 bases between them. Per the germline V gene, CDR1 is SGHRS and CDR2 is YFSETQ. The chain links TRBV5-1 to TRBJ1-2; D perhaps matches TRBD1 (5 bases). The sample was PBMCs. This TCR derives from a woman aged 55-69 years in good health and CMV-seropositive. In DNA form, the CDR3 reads TGCGCCAGCAGCTTGGGCAGGGCGAAGTATGGCTACACCTTC. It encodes CASSLGRAKYGYTF. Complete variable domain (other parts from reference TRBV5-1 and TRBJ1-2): KAGVTQTPRYLIKTRGQQVTLSCSPISGHRSVSWYQQTPGQGLQFLFEYFSETQRNKGNFPGRFSGRQFSNSRSEMNVSTLELGDSALYLCASSLGRAKYGYTFGSGTRLTVV.